One sample yielded the 6 T cell receptor beta chains listed below, sequenced in a study of regulatory T cells in long-lasting Graves disease. Time point given: newly diagnosed GD, antithyroid drugs for less than 3 months. PBMC-derived RNA was used for the TCR library. For TCR beta, libraries came from iRepertoire HTBI primers and Arm-PCR of CDR3 regions. Each CDR3 protein gets one entry after TCRdb re-called the multiplex PCR reads with MiXCR. The sample carries 320,000 or so distinct CDR3 sequences, over 15% recorded once. Sequenced material: peripheral blood mononuclear cells (PBMCs), taken at new diagnosis, from a patient treated with antithyroid drugs. Source of these receptors: a female donor with Graves disease.

This clonotype was observed many times. This sequence joins TRBV10-2 and TRBJ1-1; D call uncertain. Trimming left V 0 bases short and J 8 bases short, with 13 bases between. This CDR3 region has 14 residues. Germline assignment: CDR1 WSHSY and CDR2 SAAADI. CDR3 coding DNA: TGCGCCAGCAGTGAGTCGACTCTACTTGGGGAAGCTTTCTTT. Protein: CASSESTLLGEAFF.

In this sample, this clonotype turned up many times. The chain has TRBV20-1 and TRBJ2-7, with D uncertain. Trimming removed 4 bases at V and 7 bases at J, with 20 bases between. Per the germline V gene, CDR1 is DFQATT and CDR2 is SNEGSKA (reference sequence). CDR3 length: 14 residues. The CDR3 here is CSATPPVSLREQYF. The DNA for the CDR3 is TGCAGTGCTACCCCCCCGGTATCGCTGAGGGAGCAGTACTTC.

As for this clonotype: A far larger clone is just one base off, so this is likely a read error. The J gene is TRBJ2-5, the V gene TRBV2; 10 bases align to TRBD2. In germline, CDR1 is SNHLY, CDR2 FYNNEI. There are 16 residues in the CDR3. The ends lost 7 bases at V and 0 bases at J; junction bases unmatched: 8. For the CDR3, the DNA is TGTGCCAGCAATTCCGAACTAGCGGGGTACCAAGAGACCCAGTACTTC. Its translation: CASNSELAGYQETQYF. The full variable domain, with the rest looked up from reference TRBV2 and TRBJ2-5, is EPEVTQTPSHQVTQMGQEVILRCVPISNHLYFYWYRQILGQKVEFLVSFYNNEISEKSEIFDDQFSVERPDGSNFTLKIRSTKLEDSAMYFCASNSELAGYQETQYFGPGTRLLVL.

This clonotype was seen at least ten times. This chain uses TRBV5-5 with TRBJ1-5, with 8 bases aligning to TRBD1. Germline CDR1 is SGHKS and CDR2 is YYEKEE (reference sequence). CDR3 length: 16 residues. After removal of 5 bases from V and 5 bases from J, the junction contained 12 bases not matched to a gene. CDR3 sequence (DNA): TGTGCCAGCAGGCAGGATTGGACAGGGAATTATCAGCCCCAGCATTTT. Translation: CASRQDWTGNYQPQHF.

The table lists this clonotype with many counts. The V gene is TRBV2, the J gene TRBJ1-1, with 8 bases fitting TRBD1. J lost 5 bases, V lost 7 bases, and 3 bases had no gene match. This CDR3 has 12 residues. Looked up from germline, CDR1 is SNHLY and CDR2 is FYNNEI. For the CDR3, the DNA is TGTGCCAGCAACAGGGGGACGACTGAAGCTTTCTTT. Translated, it gives CASNRGTTEAFF.

This clonotype has a count of ten or more. V and J are TRBV29-1 and TRBJ2-5, with a possible D match to TRBD2 (5 bases). Deletions cut 5 bases from V and 2 bases from J, with 6 bases between. This CDR3 has 11 residues. CDR1 and CDR2 from the germline V gene are SQVTM and ANQGSEA. CDR3 nucleotide sequence: TGCAGCGTTAGGAGGCAAGAGACCCAGTACTTC. It encodes CSVRRQETQYF.